This passage covers 20 T cell receptor beta chains from one sample sequenced in a study of CD8+CD57+ T cells in acquired aplastic anemia. Sequencing was done on patients that had shown CD8+CD57+ cell expansion by flow cytometry. Template material for TCR beta VDJ and CDR3 profiling consisted of genomic DNA. TCRdb re-analysed the reads in MiXCR, keeping a single row per CDR3 protein. The sample contains under 500,000 distinct CDR3 sequences, under 40% of which appear only once. Sequencing was carried out using sorted CD4+, CD8+, or CD8+CD57+ T cells (not recorded which) from PBMCs. All receptors come from a human donor with aplastic anemia.

This clonotype was observed many times. In nucleotides, the CDR3 is TGTGCCAGCAGTTTTACAGGGAGTGGCTACACCTTC. This gives the protein CASSFTGSGYTF. The rearrangement links TRBV12-3 or TRBV12-4 to TRBJ1-2, with D tentatively TRBD1 (6 bases). The ends were cut back, 3 bases at V and 7 bases at J, with 9 bases in the middle. The CDR3 length is 12 residues.

This clonotype was seen repeatedly, ten times or more. V and J are TRBV10-2 and TRBJ2-3, with 9 bases identical to TRBD2. This CDR3 spans 17 amino acids. From germline, CDR1 is WSHSY and CDR2 SAAADI. V trimming: 0 bases; J trimming: 6 bases; junction bases outside the gene matches: 10. In DNA form, the CDR3 reads TGCGCCAGCAGTGAGTCCTCGCTTTACGCGGGGGGGGATACGCAGTATTTT. Its protein product is CASSESSLYAGGDTQYF.

This clonotype turned up a few times. The chain carries TRBV19 and TRBJ2-1; 7 bases map to TRBD2. Trimming took 9 bases from V and 2 from J; bases not matched to a gene: 4. The germline V gene encodes CDR1 LNHDA and CDR2 SQIVND (reference sequence). The CDR3 consists of 13 residues. CDR3 bases: TGTGCCAGCCGGAGCGGGACCTACAATGAGCAGTTCTTC. As protein: CASRSGTYNEQFF.

This clonotype turned up a few times. The chain has TRBV14 and TRBJ2-7, with 10 bases fitting TRBD2. CDR3 length: 15 amino acids. Germline CDR1 and CDR2: SGHDN and FVKESK. J lost 6 bases, V lost 4 bases, and 9 bases had no gene match. The CDR3: CASSPSGRAAGEQYF. The CDR3, as DNA: TGTGCCAGCAGCCCAAGCGGGAGGGCCGCTGGCGAGCAGTACTTC.

As regards this clonotype: Sequence at one end of the junction differs from germline and may be a read error. V and J are TRBV20-1 and TRBJ1-6; no definite D call. In germline, CDR1 is DFQATT, CDR2 SNEGSKA (reference sequence). The CDR3 loop spans 15 amino acids. CDR3 nucleotide sequence: TGCAGTGCTCGAATGAGGGAGTCCTATAATCCACCCCTCCACTTT. Residues: CSARMRESYNPPLHF.

This clonotype was seen a few times. The CDR3 loop reads CASSLGDFSGNTIYF. Here the CDR3 DNA reads TGCGCCAGCAGCTTGGGGGACTTCTCTGGAAACACCATATATTTT. This chain uses TRBV5-1 with TRBJ1-3; perhaps TRBD1 as D (5 bases). Trimming cost V 0 bases and J 0 bases, with 7 bases left between them. Looked up from germline, CDR1 is SGHRS and CDR2 is YFSETQ. This CDR3 is built from 15 residues.

This clonotype came up many times. The rearrangement joins TRBV20-1 to TRBJ1-5; D may be TRBD1 (5 bases). The ends were cut back, 7 bases at V and 6 bases at J, with 16 bases in the middle. This CDR3 has 13 residues. Germline V gives CDR1 DFQATT, CDR2 SNEGSKA (reference sequence). The CDR3 region has the DNA TGCAGTGTTAGGGACGGGGATGGTCAGCCCCAGCATTTT. As protein: CSVRDGDGQPQHF.

This clonotype appeared once. V usage is TRBV15 and J usage is TRBJ2-6; no clear D. CDR1 is LNHNV and CDR2 is YYDKDF in the germline V gene (reference sequence). The CDR3 extends over 15 amino acids. With 1 base removed from V and 2 bases from J, the gap between germline ends came to 6 bases. CDR3 sequence reads: CATSRGNPGANVLTF. The CDR3 DNA is TGTGCCACCAGCAGAGGTAACCCTGGGGCCAACGTCCTGACTTTC.

The chain recombines TRBV3-1 with TRBJ2-7; D unclear. The V end was cut by 0 bases, the J end by 3 bases, with 12 bases between. Germline CDR1 and CDR2: LGHDT and YNNKEL (reference sequence). The CDR3 loop spans 15 amino acids. The CDR3 reads CASSQDAVSNYEQYF. The CDR3 nucleotides read TGTGCCAGCAGCCAAGATGCGGTAAGCAACTACGAGCAGTACTTC.

The chain is built from TRBV21-1 and TRBJ2-7; no check of the table's D call, TRBD1, against the DNA was made. TRBV21-1 is described as a pseudogene. The CDR3 sequence is 14 residues long. The CDR3 sequence is CASSVTGQGREQYF. As DNA, the CDR3 is TGTGCCAGCAGCGTTACCGGACAGGGGCGGGAGCAGTACTTC.

The rearrangement uses TRBV10-3 and TRBJ1-5, with a weak D call TRBD1 (6 bases). Germline V gene data show CDR1 as ENHRY and CDR2 as SYGVKD. The CDR3 runs 13 residues. V lost 10 bases to trimming and J lost 3 bases, with 13 bases between them. The CDR3 is CATQGGPNQPQHF. In nucleotides, the CDR3 is TGTGCCACCCAAGGGGGGCCCAATCAGCCCCAGCATTTT.

This clonotype was detected only a few times. The chain joins TRBV27 to TRBJ2-1, with unresolved D. Judging by the DNA end, TRBJ2-7 fits better; the J call may be wrong. The germline V gene encodes CDR1 MNHEY and CDR2 SMNVEV (reference sequence). CDR3 length: 18 residues. CDR3 nucleotide sequence: TGTGCCAGCAGTTTATTAGGTGTTAGCAAGGAACACGAGGACGAGCAGTACTTC. Amino acid sequence: CASSLLGVSKEHEDEQYF.

The sample holds many counts of this clonotype. J is TRBJ2-7 and V is TRBV29-1; 8 nucleotides match TRBD1. Germline V gene data show CDR1 as SQVTM and CDR2 as ANQGSEA. CDR3 length: 12 amino acids. The V segment lost 3 bases and the J segment 3 bases; nucleotides outside the gene matches: 1. CDR3 region: CSVEDRDYEQYF. The CDR3, as DNA: TGCAGCGTTGAGGACAGGGACTACGAGCAGTACTTC.

There are a few counts of this clonotype. The chain uses TRBV25-1 and TRBJ2-5, with a possible D match to TRBD2 (6 bases). Per the germline V gene, CDR1 is MGHDK and CDR2 is SYGVNS. The CDR3 runs 16 residues. Trimming shortened V by 6 bases and J by 1 base, and 18 bases separated the two germline ends. CDR3 sequence: CASSPTTGAFQETQYF. The CDR3 DNA reads as TGTGCCAGCAGCCCGACAACGGGAGCCTTCCAAGAGACCCAGTACTTC.

CDR3 residues: CASSFDRGQGGYTF. The DNA of the CDR3 is TGTGCCAGCAGCTTCGACAGGGGGCAGGGTGGCTACACCTTC. The genes are TRBV7-9 and TRBJ1-2; 10 nucleotides match TRBD1. The CDR3 contains 14 residues. J lost 7 bases, V lost 3 bases, and 5 bases had no gene match. The V gene's germline CDR1 is SEHNR and CDR2 FQNEAQ (reference sequence).

This clonotype was detected only a few times. The chain links TRBV9 to TRBJ1-3; 7 bases line up with TRBD1. CDR3 length equals 15 residues. Looked up from germline, CDR1 is SGDLS and CDR2 is YYNGEE. Losses at the gene ends were 3 bases for V and 9 bases for J; bases not matched to a gene: 12. This CDR3 reads CASSGGHKQGTTIYF. CDR3 nucleotide sequence: TGTGCCAGCAGCGGAGGGCATAAACAGGGGACCACCATATATTTT.

To note about this clonotype: An end of the junction differs from the germline gene, which may be a read error. The chain employs TRBV10-3 and TRBJ2-5; 7 positions agree with TRBD1. CDR3 size: 18 residues. Germline CDR1 is ENHRY and CDR2 is SYGVKD. CDR3 in amino acids: CASSYSGVGQGVLETQYF. In nucleotides, the CDR3 is TGTGCCAGCAGTTACTCGGGCGTCGGTCAGGGGGTATTAGAGACCCAGTACTTC.

This clonotype was detected a few times. Being one base from a much bigger clone, this may be a read error. The V call is TRBV2, the J call TRBJ1-5, with TRBD1 matching over 7 bases. The length of the CDR3 is 15 residues. CDR1 is SNHLY, CDR2 FYNNEI, per germline. The J segment lost 2 bases and the V segment lost 6 bases, leaving 7 bases of the junction unmatched. DNA for the CDR3: TGTGCCAGCAGCTTATCCGGGACAGGCAATCAGCCCCAGCATTTT. The encoded protein is CASSLSGTGNQPQHF.

This clonotype was seen at least ten times. This chain connects TRBV19 to TRBJ1-5; no definite D call. Germline V lookup: CDR1 LNHDA, CDR2 SQIVND (reference sequence). This CDR3 has 15 residues. Trimming shortened V by 7 bases and J by 0 bases, and 13 bases separated the two germline ends. CDR3 coding DNA: TGTGCCAGTAAAAACTGGATTTATAGCAATCAGCCCCAGCATTTT. Its protein is CASKNWIYSNQPQHF.

As for this clonotype: A much larger clone lies a single base off, so this may be a read error. V is TRBV14 and J is TRBJ1-5, with no clear D. There are 13 residues in the CDR3. Per the germline V gene, CDR1 is SGHDN and CDR2 is FVKESK. The CDR3 here is CVSSPVSNQPQHF. The CDR3 DNA reads as TGTGTCAGCAGCCCGGTTAGCAATCAGCCCCAGCATTTT.